This TCR beta chain comes out of a study of blood T cell repertoires in COVID-19. V gave up 5 bases and J gave up 1 base, with 8 bases separating them. CDR1 is SGHTA, CDR2 FQGTGA, per germline. The CDR3 runs 13 residues. This clone was counted once. Those who participated ranged in age from about 18 to 95 years and resided in 24 US areas. Grouping used clinical history reported by participants in a survey and questionnaire. Among Cohort 3 donors, those recovered had two negative PCRs, clearance, or symptom resolution. Original methodology: Estimates of nucleated cell counts were drawn from the amplification of reference gene primers. The method was immunoSEQ multiplex PCR; TCRdb's version includes in-frame clones alone and lacks a portion of them. The V and J calls and the clone size are those of that table, but D and trimming were determined from the DNA. The sample consists of 250,000 to 350,000 clones, 92% of them appearing once.

The chain recombines TRBV7-3 with TRBJ1-1; D call uncertain. This TCR was sampled from a woman aged 30 to 39 who had recovered from COVID-19. Sequencing used PBMCs or T cells enriched from blood (not recorded which). CDR3 loop: CASSMRGNTEAFF. In nucleotides, the CDR3 is TGTGCCAGCAGCATGCGGGGGAACACTGAAGCTTTCTTT. Supplemented by reference TRBV7-3 and TRBJ1-1, the full variable domain reads GAGVSQTPSNKVTEKGKYVELRCDPISGHTALYWYRQSLGQGPEFLIYFQGTGAADDSGLPNDRFFAVRPEGSVSTLKIQRTERGDSAVYLCASSMRGNTEAFFGQGTRLTVV.